This T cell receptor (beta chain) is drawn from a study of persistence of HIV-infected CD4 T cells. Study information: CD4+ T cells responding to CMV or HIV-1 Gag were isolated.

As concerns this clone: Its antigen remains unidentified.

Cells were stimulated with overlapping HIV-1 Gag 15-mer peptides. Sorted nonresponding memory CD4+ T cells were CD40L-negative, CD69-negative, CD45RO-high. Sequencing used immunoSEQ version 4 in survey mode. Assay: immunoSEQ multiplex PCR; the TCRdb copy retains only in-frame clones and omits some. Of about 41,000 clones listed, more than 75% are singletons. Trimming pared 8 bases from V and 9 bases from J, leaving 14 bases between. The CDR3 consists of 12 residues. CDR1 and CDR2 from the germline V gene are LNHDA and SQIVND (reference sequence). The sequence was obtained from an adult man with HIV who was CMV-seropositive. The sample was CD4+ T cells sorted from PBMCs after approximately 19-hour stimulation, taken from a patient who received antiretroviral therapy. The V call is TRBV19, the J call TRBJ1-5, with a tentative D call TRBD1 (5 bases). The CDR3 is CASRAVQGPQHF. The CDR3 nucleotides read TGTGCCAGTCGCGCGGTTCAGGGGCCCCAGCATTTT.